The rows below give T cell receptor beta chains drawn from one sample of a study of cytomegalovirus exposure and HLA in healthy donors. Clones were sequenced by immunoSEQ multiplex PCR, and TCRdb holds only the in-frame ones, with some missing. The sample contains 70,000 to 95,000 clones, roughly four fifths of which appear only once. The sequencing sample was made of PBMCs. These receptors originate from a human donor in good health. Each CDR3 is given with its conserved first and last residue. The order of the fields is V gene, J gene, D gene, CDR3 protein. The D gene is left open where the match is weak.

V: TRBV5-1
J: TRBJ1-2
D: TRBD1
CDR3: CASSRVQGASYGYTF

V: TRBV2
J: TRBJ1-5
D: NA
CDR3: CASSGTEHQPQHF

V: TRBV30
J: TRBJ1-5
D: NA
CDR3: CAWSVRDNQPQHF

V: TRBV27
J: TRBJ2-3
D: TRBD1
CDR3: CASSLYEGAPDTQYF

V: TRBV5-1
J: TRBJ2-7
D: NA
CDR3: CASSLSVTSYEQYF

V: TRBV5-1
J: TRBJ1-1
D: NA
CDR3: CASSWDTSYRAFF

V: TRBV11-2
J: TRBJ1-5
D: TRBD1
CDR3: CASSQGTGDQPQNF

V: TRBV5-1
J: TRBJ2-7
D: TRBD1
CDR3: CASSLPLTGVYEQYF

V: TRBV25-1
J: TRBJ1-1
D: NA
CDR3: CASRAGQGTEAFF

V: TRBV19
J: TRBJ2-7
D: TRBD1
CDR3: CASSMRSRGHEQYF

V: TRBV4-3
J: TRBJ1-2
D: NA
CDR3: CASSRTGYGYPF

V: TRBV30
J: TRBJ2-3
D: NA
CDR3: CAWSWGRWNTQYF

V: TRBV7-9
J: TRBJ1-3
D: TRBD1
CDR3: CASSPRTGFENGNTIYF